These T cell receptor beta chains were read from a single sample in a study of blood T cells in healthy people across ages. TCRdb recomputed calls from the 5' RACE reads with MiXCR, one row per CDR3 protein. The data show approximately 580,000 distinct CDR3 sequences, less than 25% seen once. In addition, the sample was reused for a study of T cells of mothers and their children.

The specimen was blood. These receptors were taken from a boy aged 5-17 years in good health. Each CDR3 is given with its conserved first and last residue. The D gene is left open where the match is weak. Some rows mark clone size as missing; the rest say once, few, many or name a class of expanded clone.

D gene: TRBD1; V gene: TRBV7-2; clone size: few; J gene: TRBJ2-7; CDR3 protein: CASSLERTGPYEQYF; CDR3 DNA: TGTGCCAGCAGCTTAGAAAGGACAGGGCCCTACGAGCAGTACTTC
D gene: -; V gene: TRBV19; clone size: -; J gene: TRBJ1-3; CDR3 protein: CASTVSSGNTIYF; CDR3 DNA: TGTGCCAGTACGGTCTCCTCTGGAAACACCATATATTTT
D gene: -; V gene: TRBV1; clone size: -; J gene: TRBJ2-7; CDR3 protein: CTSSRTSGGTGYPYEQYF; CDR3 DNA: TGCACCAGCAGCAGGACTAGCGGGGGGACGGGTTACCCCTACGAGCAGTACTTC
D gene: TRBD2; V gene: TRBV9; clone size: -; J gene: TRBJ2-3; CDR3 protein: CASSVEPSGGTDTQYF; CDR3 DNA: TGTGCCAGCAGCGTAGAGCCTAGCGGGGGTACAGATACGCAGTATTTT
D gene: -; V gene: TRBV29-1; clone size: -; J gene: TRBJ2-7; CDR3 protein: CSVRDYYEQYF; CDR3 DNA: TGCAGCGTAAGGGATTACTACGAGCAGTACTTC
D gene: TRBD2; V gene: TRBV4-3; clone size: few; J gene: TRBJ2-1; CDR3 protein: CASSQDRAGAGTSSYNEQFF; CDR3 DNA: TGCGCCAGCAGCCAAGATCGAGCGGGGGCGGGAACGAGCTCCTACAATGAGCAGTTCTTC
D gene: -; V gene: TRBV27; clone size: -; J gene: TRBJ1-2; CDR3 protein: CASSLSAGYYGYTF; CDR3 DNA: TGTGCCAGCAGTTTATCGGCAGGCTACTATGGCTACACCTTC
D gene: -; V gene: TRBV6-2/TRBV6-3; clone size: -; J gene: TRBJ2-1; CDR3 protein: CASSNVDVQFF; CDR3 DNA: TGTGCCAGCAGCAACGTGGATGTGCAGTTCTTC
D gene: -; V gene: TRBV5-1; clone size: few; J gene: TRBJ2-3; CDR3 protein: CASTERDTQYF; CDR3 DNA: TGCGCCAGCACAGAGAGAGATACGCAGTATTTT
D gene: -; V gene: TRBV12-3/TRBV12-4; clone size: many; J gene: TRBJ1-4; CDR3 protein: CASSFGGRNNEKLFF; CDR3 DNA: TGTGCCAGCAGTTTCGGTGGCCGCAATAATGAAAAACTGTTTTTT
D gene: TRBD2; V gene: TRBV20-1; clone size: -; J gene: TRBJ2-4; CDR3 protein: CSASPPGASGGKNIQYF; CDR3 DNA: TGCAGTGCTAGTCCTCCCGGGGCTAGCGGGGGTAAAAACATTCAGTACTTC
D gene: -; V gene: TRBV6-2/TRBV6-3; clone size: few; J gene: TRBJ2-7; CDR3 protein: CASSYSLVQPTYEQYF; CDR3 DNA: TGTGCCAGCAGTTACTCGCTTGTGCAGCCAACCTACGAGCAGTACTTC
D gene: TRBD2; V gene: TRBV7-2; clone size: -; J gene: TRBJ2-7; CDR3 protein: CASSEGGTRTYEQYF; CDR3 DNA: TGTGCCAGCAGCGAGGGTGGGACTAGGACCTACGAGCAGTACTTC
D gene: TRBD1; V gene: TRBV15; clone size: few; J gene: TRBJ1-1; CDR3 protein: CATRNPGQGTAEAFF; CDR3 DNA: TGTGCCACCAGAAATCCGGGACAGGGGACCGCTGAAGCTTTCTTT
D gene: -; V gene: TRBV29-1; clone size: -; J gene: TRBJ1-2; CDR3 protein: CSAQLAGHGYTF; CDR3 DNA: TGCAGCGCCCAGTTGGCAGGTCATGGCTACACCTTC
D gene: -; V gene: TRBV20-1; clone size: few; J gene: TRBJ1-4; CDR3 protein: CSYEGRSNEELFF; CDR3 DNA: TGCAGCTACGAAGGGCGGTCTAACGAGGAACTGTTTTTT
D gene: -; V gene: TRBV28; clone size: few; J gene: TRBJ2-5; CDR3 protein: CASSSSGTEVTQYF; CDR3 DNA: TGTGCCAGCAGTTCATCGGGGACTGAGGTGACCCAGTACTTC
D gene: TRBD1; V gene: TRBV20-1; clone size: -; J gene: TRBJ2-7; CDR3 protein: CSVGTGVYEQYF; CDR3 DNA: TGCAGTGTTGGGACAGGGGTGTACGAGCAGTACTTC
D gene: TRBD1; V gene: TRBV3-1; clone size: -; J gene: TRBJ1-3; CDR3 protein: CASSPGGAPGNTIYF; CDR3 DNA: TGTGCCAGCAGCCCAGGGGGAGCACCTGGAAACACCATATATTTT
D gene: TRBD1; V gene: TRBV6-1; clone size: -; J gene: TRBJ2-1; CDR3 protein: CASSEVDGPGQDEQFF; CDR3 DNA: TGTGCCAGCAGTGAAGTGGATGGACCGGGACAGGATGAGCAGTTCTTC
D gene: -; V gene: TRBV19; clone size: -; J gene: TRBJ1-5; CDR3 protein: CASSIGGQPQHF; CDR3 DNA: TGTGCCAGTAGTATAGGGGGTCAGCCCCAGCATTTT
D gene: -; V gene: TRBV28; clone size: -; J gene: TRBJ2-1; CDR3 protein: CASSQRTEVGNPYNEQFF; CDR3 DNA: TGTGCCAGCAGTCAACGGACAGAGGTAGGGAATCCCTACAATGAGCAGTTCTTC
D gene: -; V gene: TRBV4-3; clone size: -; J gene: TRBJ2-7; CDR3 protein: CASSQDRYQGGSEQYF; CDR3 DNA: TGCGCCAGCAGCCAAGATCGTTATCAGGGTGGTTCCGAGCAGTACTTC
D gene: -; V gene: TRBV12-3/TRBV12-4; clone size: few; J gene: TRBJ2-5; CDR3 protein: CASSSLTGGEETQYF; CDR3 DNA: TGTGCCAGCAGTTCGCTCACAGGGGGGGAAGAGACCCAGTACTTC
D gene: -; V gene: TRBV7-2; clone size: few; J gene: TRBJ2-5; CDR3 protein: CASSLLAYQETQYF; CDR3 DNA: TGTGCCAGCAGCTTACTCGCCTACCAAGAGACCCAGTACTTC